These 16 T cell receptor beta chains came from one sample sequenced in a study of PD-1 blockade in classical Hodgkin lymphoma. Brentuximab vedotin exposure varied among the patients, all of whom had relapsed after autologous stem cell transplantation. Produced via immunoSEQ multiplex PCR; TCRdb's table is partial and in-frame only. The sample shows roughly 20,000 clones, roughly 80% of them seen only once. The sequenced sample was peripheral blood mononuclear cells (PBMCs), obtained at baseline. All receptors derive from a human donor with classical Hodgkin lymphoma.

The chain recombines TRBV7-3 with TRBJ2-7; TRBD2 matches 8 bases. Per the germline V gene, CDR1 is SGHTA and CDR2 is FQGTGA. CDR3 length equals 15 residues. V gave up 1 base and J gave up 1 base; unmatched junction bases: 3. The CDR3 bases are TGTGCCAGCAGCTTAAACGGGGGGGTGTCCTACGAGCAGTACTTC. Translated, it gives CASSLNGGVSYEQYF.

By share, this clone ranks as medium-sized. V usage is TRBV2 and J usage is TRBJ1-1; tentative D call: TRBD1 (6 bases). Trimming pared 5 bases from V and 4 bases from J, leaving 17 bases between. In germline, CDR1 is SNHLY, CDR2 FYNNEI. There are 15 residues in the CDR3. CDR3 bases: TGTGCCAGCAGTTCGGGGGGCAGCCACGGCACTGAAGCTTTCTTT. Translated, it gives CASSSGGSHGTEAFF.

The chain combines TRBV11-2 with TRBJ2-3; TRBD2 is a possible D gene (6 bases). The CDR3 is 14 amino acids. V was clipped by 5 bases and J by 8 bases, with 17 bases between them. Germline CDR1 and CDR2: SGHAT and FQNNGV. CDR3 nucleotide sequence: TGTGCCAGCAGCCGACGGGGACTGGGGGGTACGCAGTATTTT. Protein product: CASSRRGLGGTQYF.

In DNA form, the CDR3 reads TGTGCCAGCAGCTCACCGGGACAGGGAGCCTACGAGCAGTACTTC. Translation: CASSSPGQGAYEQYF. V gene TRBV7-2 combines with J gene TRBJ2-7; 9 bases match TRBD1. CDR1 is SGHTA, CDR2 FQGNSA, per germline. The CDR3 is made up of 15 amino acids. Trimming removed 4 bases from V and 2 bases from J; junction bases left unmatched: 6. Drawing the rest from reference TRBV7-2 and TRBJ2-7, the complete variable domain is GAGVSQSPSNKVTEKGKDVELRCDPISGHTALYWYRQSLGQGLEFLIYFQGNSAPDKSGLPSDRFSAERTGGSVSTLTIQRTQQEDSAVYLCASSSPGQGAYEQYFGPGTRLTVT.

The rearrangement uses TRBV20-1 and TRBJ2-3; no clear D gene. Per germline, CDR1 DFQATT and CDR2 SNEGSKA (reference sequence). This CDR3 has 9 amino acids. The V end lost 6 bases, the J end lost 4 bases, and 2 bases lay between the germline ends. The DNA of the CDR3 is TGCAGTGCGTCAGATACGCAGTATTTT. It specifies CSASDTQYF.

The V gene is TRBV6-6, the J gene TRBJ2-5; D might be TRBD1 or TRBD2, each matching 5 bases. The CDR3 totals 11 residues. CDR1 and CDR2 (germline): MNHNY, SVGAGI (reference sequence). Trimming took off 6 bases at V and 7 bases at J, with 9 bases between the two ends. CDR3 nucleotide sequence: TGTGCCAGCAGCCCTGGGGGGACCCAGTACTTC. Encoded protein: CASSPGGTQYF.

This clone was seen a handful of times. The chain joins TRBV2 to TRBJ1-4; D call uncertain. In germline, CDR1 is SNHLY, CDR2 FYNNEI. Trimming left V 8 bases short and J 8 bases short, with 15 bases between. The CDR3 totals 13 residues. CDR3 DNA sequence: TGTGCCAGCCGGTGGGGAGAAGGGGAAAAACTGTTTTTT. It specifies CASRWGEGEKLFF.

The V and J genes are TRBV4-3 and TRBJ1-4; 7 bases fit TRBD1. There are 15 residues in the CDR3. Germline values: CDR1 LGHNA, CDR2 YSLEER. V lost 0 bases to trimming and J lost 5 bases; unmatched junction nucleotides: 3. The CDR3 DNA reads TGCGCCAGCAGCCAAGAGAACAGGGGAAATGAAAAACTGTTTTTT. Amino acid sequence: CASSQENRGNEKLFF.

J is TRBJ2-7 and V is TRBV27; 9 bases agree with TRBD1. Germline V CDR1 and CDR2: MNHEY, SMNVEV (reference sequence). V was pared by 5 bases and J by 4 bases, with 3 bases of the junction left unmatched. The CDR3 length is 13 residues. The CDR3 DNA sequence: TGTGCCAGCAGTACCGGACAGGGGTACGAGCAGTACTTC. As protein: CASSTGQGYEQYF.

The chain recombines TRBV28 with TRBJ2-5; 7 nucleotides match TRBD2. The J call may be wrong; the DNA end is better matched by TRBJ2-7. The CDR3 extends over 14 amino acids. The germline V gene encodes CDR1 MDHEN and CDR2 SYDVKM. The chain's CDR3 is CASTVRGVYYEQYF. CDR3 coding DNA: TGTGCCAGCACAGTTCGGGGGGTCTACTACGAGCAGTACTTC.

This clone was seen once. This sequence joins TRBV11-2 and TRBJ2-3; 8 nucleotides agree with TRBD1. Germline CDR1 reads SGHAT; CDR2 reads FQNNGV. Trimming took 1 base from V and 4 from J; bases not matched to a gene: 1. There are 14 residues in the CDR3. CDR3 amino acids: CASSLAGGADTQYF. The CDR3 region has the DNA TGTGCCAGCAGCTTAGCAGGGGGCGCAGATACGCAGTATTTT.

This clone was observed a handful of times. This chain uses TRBV7-9 with TRBJ2-5; weak D call: TRBD1 (6 bases). Trimming pared 5 bases from V and 2 bases from J, leaving 18 bases between. CDR1 is SEHNR, CDR2 FQNEAQ, per germline (reference sequence). The CDR3 has 16 amino acids. The DNA for the CDR3 is TGTGCCAGCAGCGCACCGCTCCGGACAGCTCAAGAGACCCAGTACTTC. Translating gives CASSAPLRTAQETQYF.

The chain combines TRBV29-1 with TRBJ2-4; D is perhaps TRBD1 or TRBD2 (6 bases each). The germline CDR1 and CDR2 sequences are SQVTM and ANQGSEA. The CDR3 consists of 14 residues. Trimming took 2 bases from V and 3 from J, leaving 11 bases between them. CDR3 nucleotides: TGCAGCGTTGAACACGGGGGCGGCAAAAACATTCAGTACTTC. Amino acid sequence: CSVEHGGGKNIQYF.

V is TRBV4-3 and J is TRBJ2-5; D tentatively reads TRBD1 or TRBD2 (6 bases each). V was trimmed by 0 bases and J by 1 base, leaving 12 bases between them. CDR3 length equals 16 residues. Germline CDR1 and CDR2: LGHNA and YSLEER. In DNA form, the CDR3 reads TGCGCCAGCAGCCAAGATGGAGGGGGATCCCAAGAGACCCAGTACTTC. This translates into CASSQDGGGSQETQYF.

This clone appeared once. The rearrangement uses TRBV4-1 and TRBJ2-7, with D possibly TRBD2 on 5 matching bases. The CDR3 loop spans 14 amino acids. Germline V gives CDR1 MGHRA, CDR2 YSYEKL. V was cut by 0 bases and J by 6 bases, with 12 bases left in between. The CDR3 DNA sequence: TGCGCCAGCAGCCAAGAGGCCGAGGGCGGCGAGCAGTACTTC. Translating gives CASSQEAEGGEQYF.

This clone is categorized as medium-sized. The chain joins TRBV4-1 to TRBJ2-7; TRBD2 is a possible D gene (5 bases). Germline values: CDR1 MGHRA, CDR2 YSYEKL. V was pared by 0 bases and J by 2 bases, with 11 bases between. This CDR3 spans 15 amino acids. The DNA of the CDR3 is TGCGCCAGCAGCCAAGAACCGGGATCTACCTACGAGCAGTACTTC. Translation: CASSQEPGSTYEQYF.